The 18 T cell receptor beta chains reported below all come from one sample, sequenced in a study of T cell changes during pregnancy in multiple sclerosis. Here immunoSEQ multiplex PCR was the method, and the copy in TCRdb shows in-frame clones only, minus some. The table shows 70,000 to 95,000 clones, with 90% to 95% occurring only once. Sequenced here: peripheral blood, sampled in the third trimester of pregnancy. Receptors were obtained from a female donor with multiple sclerosis, enrolled in a pregnancy study.

The chain links TRBV28 to TRBJ2-7, with TRBD1 matching 8 bases. Germline V gene lookup returns CDR1 MDHEN and CDR2 SYDVKM. With 6 bases clipped from V and 1 base from J, the junction kept 14 bases outside the gene matches. This CDR3 has 17 amino acids. CDR3 residues: CASSAQNPGQGSYEQYF. CDR3 coding DNA: TGTGCCAGCAGCGCGCAAAACCCCGGACAGGGATCCTACGAGCAGTACTTC.

DNA of the CDR3: TGTGCCAGCAGCTTGGATACCTCCAGGGGATTCGAGCAGTTCTTC. Amino acids: CASSLDTSRGFEQFF. The chain carries TRBV11-2 and TRBJ2-1; D may be TRBD1 (6 bases). Trimming removed 3 bases at V and 10 bases at J, with 19 bases between. This CDR3 is built from 15 residues. Looked up from germline, CDR1 is SGHAT and CDR2 is FQNNGV. Combining the CDR3 with reference TRBV11-2 and TRBJ2-1 gives the whole variable domain EAGVAQSPRYKIIEKRQSVAFWCNPISGHATLYWYQQILGQGPKLLIQFQNNGVVDDSQLPKDRFSAERLKGVDSTLKIQPAKLEDSAVYLCASSLDTSRGFEQFFGPGTRLTVL.

The CDR3 nucleotides are TGTGCCAGCAGTGAAGAGGCGGGACTTCAGCAGTTCTTC. Translation gives CASSEEAGLQQFF. The chain links TRBV2 to TRBJ2-1; weak D call: TRBD2 (6 bases). Germline V gene sequence: CDR1 SNHLY, CDR2 FYNNEI. Trimming removed 1 base at V and 11 bases at J, with 12 bases between. The length of the CDR3 is 13 residues.

The chain links TRBV7-6 to TRBJ2-7; tentative D call: TRBD1 (6 bases). In germline, CDR1 is SGHVS, CDR2 FNYEAQ. Trimming cost V 2 bases and J 2 bases, with 16 bases left between them. The CDR3 spans 16 residues. The CDR3 sequence: CASSLPRDTGTYEQYF. As DNA, the CDR3 is TGTGCCAGCAGCTTACCCCGGGACACGGGGACCTACGAGCAGTACTTC.

The chain uses TRBV19 and TRBJ1-5, with TRBD1 as a possible D gene (5 bases). CDR1 and CDR2 from the germline V gene are LNHDA and SQIVND (reference sequence). Trimming left V 9 bases short and J 1 base short, with 13 bases between. There are 14 residues in the CDR3. This chain's CDR3 is CASRPGGSNQPQHF. The CDR3 DNA follows: TGTGCCAGCCGCCCGGGGGGGAGCAATCAGCCCCAGCATTTT.

V and J are TRBV7-2 and TRBJ2-7; 13 bases agree with TRBD2. Losses at the gene ends were 1 base for V and 6 bases for J; bases not matched to a gene: 12. From germline, CDR1 is SGHTA and CDR2 FQGNSA. This CDR3 has 18 amino acids. CDR3 loop: CASSLDPPLAGGSFEQYF. The CDR3 region has the DNA TGTGCCAGCAGCTTAGATCCGCCACTAGCGGGAGGGTCTTTCGAGCAGTACTTC.

This clone was seen a single time. The rearrangement joins TRBV19 to TRBJ2-3; the D is unclear. The CDR3 extends over 14 amino acids. CDR1 and CDR2 (germline): LNHDA, SQIVND (reference sequence). V shed 7 bases and J shed 0 bases, with 11 bases lying between them. This chain's CDR3 is CASTPGLSTDTQYF. As DNA, the CDR3 is TGTGCCAGTACCCCGGGTTTAAGCACAGATACGCAGTATTTT.

V gene TRBV2 combines with J gene TRBJ2-5; D possibly corresponds to TRBD2 (5 bases). Germline CDR1 reads SNHLY; CDR2 reads FYNNEI. The CDR3 is made up of 13 amino acids. Trimming took off 4 bases at V and 7 bases at J, with 13 bases between the two ends. The CDR3 region has the DNA TGTGCCAGCAGTGTAGAGACCCGGGGGACCCAGTACTTC. This encodes CASSVETRGTQYF.

V is TRBV29-1 and J is TRBJ2-1; weak D call: TRBD1 (5 bases). CDR1 and CDR2 from the germline V gene are SQVTM and ANQGSEA. CDR3 length: 14 amino acids. V dropped 4 bases and J dropped 7 bases, with 17 bases sitting between them. The CDR3 sequence: CSVVSSGAGNEQFF. Here the CDR3 DNA reads TGCAGCGTTGTGTCGAGTGGGGCCGGGAATGAGCAGTTCTTC.

The chain couples TRBV2 to TRBJ2-5; weak D call: TRBD1 (5 bases). This CDR3 contains 13 residues. Between the trimmed V and J ends, which lost 9 bases and 4 bases, there was a span of 15 bases. Per germline, CDR1 SNHLY and CDR2 FYNNEI. CDR3 protein: CASLGRGRETQYF. Here the CDR3 DNA reads TGTGCCAGTCTTGGTAGGGGCCGAGAGACCCAGTACTTC.

This chain uses TRBV6-5 with TRBJ2-7; tentatively, D is TRBD2 (6 bases). The CDR3 runs to 16 residues. The germline CDR1 and CDR2 sequences are MNHEY and SVGAGI. V gave up 0 bases and J gave up 0 bases, with 12 bases separating them. This CDR3 reads CASSYSRDGSSYEQYF. The CDR3 DNA reads as TGTGCCAGCAGTTACTCCCGGGACGGGAGCTCCTACGAGCAGTACTTC.

The chain carries TRBV27 and TRBJ2-3; 7 bases are shared with TRBD1. The CDR3 length is 14 residues. Germline V lookup: CDR1 MNHEY, CDR2 SMNVEV (reference sequence). Trimming removed 5 bases from V and 1 base from J; junction bases left unmatched: 3. CDR3 coding DNA: TGTGCCAGCAGTCTCGGGACAGGCACAGATACGCAGTATTTT. Protein sequence: CASSLGTGTDTQYF.

A single count supports this clone. The gene calls are TRBV2 and TRBJ2-1; perhaps TRBD2 as D (7 bases). V was trimmed by 4 bases and J by 4 bases, leaving 11 bases between them. There are 14 residues in the CDR3. Germline CDR1 SNHLY, CDR2 FYNNEI. The CDR3, as DNA: TGTGCCAGCAGTGCGGGGGGCGCTTACAATGAGCAGTTCTTC. Its translation: CASSAGGAYNEQFF. Using reference TRBV2 and TRBJ2-1 for the parts outside the CDR3, the full variable domain is EPEVTQTPSHQVTQMGQEVILRCVPISNHLYFYWYRQILGQKVEFLVSFYNNEISEKSEIFDDQFSVERPDGSNFTLKIRSTKLEDSAMYFCASSAGGAYNEQFFGPGTRLTVL.

This rearrangement joins TRBV6-1 to TRBJ1-1; 8 bases are shared with TRBD1. Germline-derived CDR1 and CDR2 are MNHNS and SASEGT. This CDR3 has 12 amino acids. Losses at the gene ends were 9 bases for V and 4 bases for J; bases not matched to a gene: 4. The CDR3 DNA is TGTGCCAGTGGACAGGGCGGCACTGAAGCTTTCTTT. This encodes CASGQGGTEAFF.

V usage is TRBV7-9 and J usage is TRBJ1-5, with 7 bases lining up with TRBD1. With V trimmed by 5 bases and J by 5 bases, 3 bases remained unmatched. CDR1 and CDR2 (germline): SEHNR, FQNEAQ (reference sequence). The CDR3 totals 13 residues. The CDR3 protein is CASSPTGDQPQHF. The CDR3 DNA reads as TGTGCCAGCAGCCCAACAGGGGATCAGCCCCAGCATTTT.

This chain links TRBV9 with TRBJ2-3; 14 bases map to TRBD2. The V segment lost 3 bases and the J segment 5 bases; nucleotides outside the gene matches: 5. Germline-derived CDR1 and CDR2 are SGDLS and YYNGEE. The CDR3 contains 16 residues. The chain's CDR3 is CASSGGLAGAKDTQYF. The CDR3 region has the DNA TGTGCCAGCAGCGGGGGACTAGCGGGAGCGAAAGATACGCAGTATTTT. Combining the CDR3 with reference TRBV9 and TRBJ2-3 gives the whole variable domain DSGVTQTPKHLITATGQRVTLRCSPRSGDLSVYWYQQSLDQGLQFLIQYYNGEERAKGNILERFSAQQFPDLHSELNLSSLELGDSALYFCASSGGLAGAKDTQYFGPGTRLTVL.

CDR3 coding DNA: TGCGCCAGCAGCTCAACCGGGACACGCCCCAGCACAGATACGCAGTATTTT. It yields the protein CASSSTGTRPSTDTQYF. The chain carries TRBV5-1 and TRBJ2-3, with a weak D call TRBD1 (6 bases). The germline V gene has CDR1 SGHRS and CDR2 YFSETQ. V was clipped by 3 bases and J by 0 bases, with 17 bases between them. CDR3 length equals 17 residues. Complete variable domain (other parts from reference TRBV5-1 and TRBJ2-3): KAGVTQTPRYLIKTRGQQVTLSCSPISGHRSVSWYQQTPGQGLQFLFEYFSETQRNKGNFPGRFSGRQFSNSRSEMNVSTLELGDSALYLCASSSTGTRPSTDTQYFGPGTRLTVL.

The chain has TRBV4-1 and TRBJ1-2; 7 bases map to TRBD1. CDR3 length: 16 amino acids. V was pared by 1 base and J by 4 bases, with 9 bases of the junction left unmatched. Germline V gene lookup returns CDR1 MGHRA and CDR2 YSYEKL. CDR3 DNA: TGCGCCAGCAGCCAAGTCTTGGGACAGAGATCCTATGGCTACACCTTC. It translates to CASSQVLGQRSYGYTF.